This TCR beta chain was captured by sequencing in a study of T-cell reconstitution after alpha-beta-depleted transplantation in children. In this sample, this clonotype turned up many times. Its antigen is still unknown. The authors prepared the TCRbeta library with unique molecular identifiers. TCRdb re-called the PCR reads through MiXCR, storing one row per CDR3 protein. Of approximately 190,000 distinct CDR3 sequences listed, 7.5% to 9.5% are singletons. Whole-study results and caveats: Elevated TCRbeta diversity at day 60 was traced, in some patients, to surviving recipient T cells and thymic progenitors. Several hundred graft clones that had expanded were reportedly the source of alpha-beta T cells about two months after transplant. When one year had passed after transplant, most T-cell counts and diversity came from newly produced T cells.

Germline values: CDR1 SGHTA, CDR2 FQGTGA. CDR3 size: 15 residues. V was pared by 1 base and J by 0 bases, with 10 bases between. This specimen consisted of PBMCs, mostly from graft donor cells, obtained 360 days after TCRalphabeta/CD19-depleted stem cell transplant. The V call is TRBV7-3, the J call TRBJ2-7; D might be TRBD2 (6 bases). The TCR comes from a male patient aged 2-10 years who had a stem cell transplant for acute myeloid leukemia, so the T cells may come from the graft donor. The CDR3 is CASSLNGGISYEQYF. The CDR3 region has the DNA TGTGCCAGCAGCTTAAATGGAGGGATCTCCTACGAGCAGTACTTC.